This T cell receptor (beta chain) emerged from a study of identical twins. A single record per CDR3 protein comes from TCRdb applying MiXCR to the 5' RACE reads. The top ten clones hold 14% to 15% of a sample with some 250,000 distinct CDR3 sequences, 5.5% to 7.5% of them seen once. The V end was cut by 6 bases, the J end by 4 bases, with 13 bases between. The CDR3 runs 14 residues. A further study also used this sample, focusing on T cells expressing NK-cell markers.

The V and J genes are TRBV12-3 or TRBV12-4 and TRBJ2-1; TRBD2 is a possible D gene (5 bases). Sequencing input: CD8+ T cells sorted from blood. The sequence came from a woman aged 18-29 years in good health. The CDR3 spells CASRESTGYNEQFF. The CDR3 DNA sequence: TGTGCCAGCAGAGAGAGTACGGGGTACAATGAGCAGTTCTTC.